A single sample gave rise to the 13 T cell receptor beta chains below, sequenced in a study of long-term antiretroviral therapy in people with HIV. At survey level, the immunoSEQ assay was run in its v3.0 version. Generated by immunoSEQ multiplex PCR, the TCRdb table keeps only in-frame clones and is missing some. The sample yields approximately 22,000 clones, roughly 88% seen once. Sequenced material: unsorted PBMCs, taken 0.1 years before starting antiretroviral therapy. The receptors were sampled from a man younger than 30 with HIV.

This clone was counted a few times. The chain employs TRBV28 and TRBJ1-2, with D possibly being TRBD1 (5 bases). Germline CDR1 is MDHEN and CDR2 is SYDVKM. This CDR3 contains 14 residues. Trimming pared 2 bases from V and 4 bases from J, leaving 11 bases between. The CDR3 loop is CASSLLRGSYGYTF. The CDR3 bases are TGTGCCAGCAGTTTACTGAGGGGCAGCTATGGCTACACCTTC.

Of note for this clone: The sample holds other DNA sequences that translate to the same CDR3. CDR3 nucleotides: TGTGCCAGCAGCGTTAGCGGGAGCTCCTACAATGAGCAGTTCTTC. This gives the protein CASSVSGSSYNEQFF. The V call is TRBV9, the J call TRBJ2-1; 9 bases fit TRBD2. Germline loops: CDR1 SGDLS, CDR2 YYNGEE. The CDR3 loop spans 15 amino acids. The V segment lost 2 bases and the J segment 0 bases; nucleotides outside the gene matches: 0. The full variable domain, with the rest looked up from reference TRBV9 and TRBJ2-1, is DSGVTQTPKHLITATGQRVTLRCSPRSGDLSVYWYQQSLDQGLQFLIQYYNGEERAKGNILERFSAQQFPDLHSELNLSSLELGDSALYFCASSVSGSSYNEQFFGPGTRLTVL.

The chain couples TRBV6-1 to TRBJ2-2; the match to TRBD2 covers 12 bases. This CDR3 has 15 residues. Losses at the gene ends were 2 bases for V and 7 bases for J; bases not matched to a gene: 2. The germline V gene has CDR1 MNHNS and CDR2 SASEGT. CDR3 nucleotides: TGTGCCAGCAGTGAACTAGCGGGGGGGAGCGGGGAGCTGTTTTTT. Translating it yields CASSELAGGSGELFF.

This clone appeared a single time. J is TRBJ2-3 and V is TRBV10-2; TRBD2 matches at 14 bases. The CDR3 has 19 amino acids. Germline V gene lookup returns CDR1 WSHSY and CDR2 SAAADI. V gave up 6 bases and J gave up 0 bases; unmatched junction bases: 11. CDR3 sequence reads: CASRRLAGGPHTSTDTQYF. CDR3 coding DNA: TGCGCCAGCAGGAGACTAGCGGGGGGGCCCCACACTAGCACAGATACGCAGTATTTT.

In its sample, this clone was seen once. V is TRBV7-8 and J is TRBJ1-1, with 7 bases that match TRBD1. V dropped 8 bases and J dropped 0; count of bases not matched to a gene: 12. The germline V gene encodes CDR1 SGHVS and CDR2 FQNEAQ. The CDR3 extends over 16 amino acids. The CDR3 nucleotides read TGTGCCAGCCAACGCCGGGACAGAGCCTTGAACACTGAAGCTTTCTTT. This codes for CASQRRDRALNTEAFF.

The table lists this clone with a count of one. The chain couples TRBV7-2 to TRBJ1-2; D gene ambiguous. The V gene lost 4 bases and the J gene lost 4 bases, with 13 bases spanning the gap. CDR3 length: 14 amino acids. The germline V gene encodes CDR1 SGHTA and CDR2 FQGNSA. The CDR3 loop is CASSSHRALYGYTF. The CDR3 DNA sequence: TGTGCCAGCAGCTCCCATCGGGCCCTCTATGGCTACACCTTC.

This sequence joins TRBV9 and TRBJ1-2, with D tentatively TRBD1 (6 bases). V shed 0 bases and J shed 3 bases, with 24 bases lying between them. Germline V CDR1 and CDR2: SGDLS, YYNGEE. The CDR3 length is 19 residues. The CDR3 DNA reads TGTGCCAGCAGCGTAGACGCAAGTCGAAGCAGGGGCTTCGACTATGGCTACACCTTC. Translated: CASSVDASRSRGFDYGYTF.

This chain joins TRBV15 and TRBJ1-1; D perhaps matches TRBD1 (6 bases). The CDR3 spans 14 residues. Looked up from germline, CDR1 is LNHNV and CDR2 is YYDKDF (reference sequence). V was shortened by 5 bases and J by 1 base, with 11 bases between the two germline ends. The CDR3: CATSERTENTEAFF. In DNA form, the CDR3 reads TGTGCCACCAGCGAAAGGACAGAGAACACTGAAGCTTTCTTT. Together with reference TRBV15 and TRBJ1-1, the CDR3 gives the full variable domain: DAMVIQNPRYQVTQFGKPVTLSCSQTLNHNVMYWYQQKSSQAPKLLFHYYDKDFNNEADTPDNFQSRRPNTSFCFLDIRSPGLGDTAMYLCATSERTENTEAFFGQGTRLTVV.

The chain joins TRBV5-1 to TRBJ2-7; unclear D gene. The germline gives CDR1 SGHRS, CDR2 YFSETQ. The CDR3 contains 14 residues. The V end was cut by 0 bases, the J end by 2 bases, with 9 bases between. In DNA, the CDR3 is TGCGCCAGCAGCTTGGCGGCCAGTACCTACGAGCAGTACTTC. Amino acids: CASSLAASTYEQYF. The full variable domain, completed using reference TRBV5-1 and TRBJ2-7, is KAGVTQTPRYLIKTRGQQVTLSCSPISGHRSVSWYQQTPGQGLQFLFEYFSETQRNKGNFPGRFSGRQFSNSRSEMNVSTLELGDSALYLCASSLAASTYEQYFGPGTRLTVT.

The gene calls are TRBV1 and TRBJ1-1; no DNA check was done on the table's D call, TRBD1. TRBV1 is a pseudogene locus. The CDR3 has 13 amino acids. This CDR3 is CTSSQTAGMKAFF. The CDR3 DNA reads as TGCACCAGCAGCCAGACAGCAGGGATGAAGGCTTTCTTT.

The rearrangement uses TRBV30 and TRBJ2-5, with no clear D. This CDR3 spans 14 amino acids. Trimming left V 3 bases short and J 2 bases short, with 13 bases between. CDR1 and CDR2 (germline): GTSNPN, SVGIG (reference sequence). CDR3 protein: CAWRPPLGQETQYF. CDR3 sequence (DNA): TGTGCCTGGAGACCGCCCCTCGGTCAAGAGACCCAGTACTTC.

V and J are TRBV6-1 and TRBJ2-7; 10 bases map to TRBD2. The CDR3 consists of 15 residues. CDR1 is MNHNS and CDR2 is SASEGT in the germline V gene. The V segment lost 3 bases and the J segment 3 bases; nucleotides outside the gene matches: 5. CDR3 in amino acids: CASSEWLAGDYEQYF. CDR3 sequence (DNA): TGTGCCAGCAGTGAGTGGCTAGCGGGAGACTACGAGCAGTACTTC.

The chain uses TRBV2 and TRBJ2-6, with TRBD1 matching over 7 bases. The germline CDR1 and CDR2 sequences are SNHLY and FYNNEI. There are 18 residues in the CDR3. Losses at the gene ends were 6 bases for V and 0 bases for J; bases not matched to a gene: 11. CDR3 residues: CASRADRTPFSGANVLTF. In DNA, the CDR3 is TGTGCCAGCAGGGCGGACAGGACCCCTTTCTCTGGGGCCAACGTCCTGACTTTC.